The 17 T cell receptor beta chains below all came from one sample that was sequenced in a study of blood T cells in healthy people across ages. Primers used in a second PCR of about 7 to 12 cycles were a sample-barcoded 5' primer and a J-beta primer mix. Using its own MiXCR run on the 5' RACE reads, TCRdb lists one record per CDR3 protein. In the table there are 650,000 to 950,000 distinct CDR3 sequences, 44% of which are singletons. Sequences were obtained from blood. The receptors were sampled from a man between 60 and 75 years old in good health.

This clonotype was observed once. The chain is built from TRBV25-1 and TRBJ2-7, with D perhaps assigned TRBD1 or TRBD2 (5 bases each). This CDR3 is built from 13 residues. Germline V gene sequence: CDR1 MGHDK, CDR2 SYGVNS. V was pared by 7 bases and J by 5 bases, with 15 bases between. The CDR3 DNA sequence: TGTGCCAGCAAGTGGGGACCGCAGGACGAGCAGTACTTC. This encodes CASKWGPQDEQYF.

This chain links TRBV29-1 with TRBJ2-1; 7 bases are shared with TRBD1. The CDR3 contains 15 residues. Germline V gene data show CDR1 as SQVTM and CDR2 as ANQGSEA. V dropped 5 bases and J dropped 6; count of bases not matched to a gene: 13. The CDR3 region is CSVPMPDRQINEQFF. Written as DNA, the CDR3 is TGCAGCGTTCCGATGCCGGACAGGCAAATCAATGAGCAGTTCTTC.

The V and J genes are TRBV12-3 or TRBV12-4 and TRBJ2-1; TRBD2 matches at 7 bases. V lost 6 bases and J lost 13; bases outside the gene matches: 18. The CDR3 has 15 amino acids. CDR3 residues: CASSRLAGNQETQFF. CDR3 coding DNA: TGTGCCAGCAGCAGACTAGCAGGGAACCAAGAGACCCAGTTCTTC.

In its sample, this clonotype was seen a few times. The chain joins TRBV27 to TRBJ2-3, with no clear D. The CDR3 length is 14 residues. Germline CDR1 reads MNHEY; CDR2 reads SMNVEV (reference sequence). V lost 0 bases, J lost 2 bases, and 6 bases lay in between. CDR3 sequence reads: CASSLSAPTDTQYF. The CDR3, as DNA: TGTGCCAGCAGTTTATCTGCCCCCACAGATACGCAGTATTTT.

The rearrangement joins TRBV6-1 to TRBJ2-7, with D maybe TRBD2 (6 bases). Germline assignment: CDR1 MNHNS and CDR2 SASEGT. The V gene lost 10 bases and the J gene lost 7 bases, with 32 bases spanning the gap. This CDR3 has 17 residues. CDR3 sequence (DNA): TGTGCCACACAAATCTCCTGGGGGGAGGCGGTTAACAATGAGCAGTACTTC. As protein: CATQISWGEAVNNEQYF.

The V call is TRBV13, the J call TRBJ2-3, with TRBD2 matching 7 bases. The CDR3 has 16 amino acids. V was clipped by 5 bases and J by 2 bases; unmatched bases: 10. The germline V gene has CDR1 PRHDT and CDR2 FYEKMQ (reference sequence). DNA for the CDR3: TGTGCCAGCAGCCGGGCGGCGGGGGAAAACACAGATACGCAGTATTTT. This translates into CASSRAAGENTDTQYF. Full variable domain (missing parts from reference TRBV13 and TRBJ2-3): AAGVIQSPRHLIKEKRETATLKCYPIPRHDTVYWYQQGPGQDPQFLISFYEKMQSDKGSIPDRFSAQQFSDYHSELNMSSLELGDSALYFCASSRAAGENTDTQYFGPGTRLTVL.

This clonotype was seen more than once but under ten times. V gene TRBV20-1 combines with J gene TRBJ2-2, with D possibly being TRBD1 (6 bases). The CDR3 is 16 residues long. V lost 0 bases and J 4 bases, leaving 15 bases between the germline ends. CDR1 DFQATT and CDR2 SNEGSKA come from the germline V gene (reference sequence). In DNA, the CDR3 is TGCAGTGCTAGAGATGGGGGCAGGGTCGGCACCGGGGAGCTGTTTTTT. Protein sequence: CSARDGGRVGTGELFF.

This clonotype has more than one count but fewer than ten. The chain is built from TRBV29-1 and TRBJ2-1; 7 nucleotides match TRBD1. The CDR3 totals 13 residues. The V gene's germline CDR1 is SQVTM and CDR2 ANQGSEA. With 7 bases clipped from V and 7 bases from J, the junction kept 10 bases outside the gene matches. The DNA of the CDR3 is TGCAGCGACCAAGACAGGGTTGAGAATGAGCAGTTCTTC. This translates into CSDQDRVENEQFF.

The sample holds a few counts of this clonotype. The chain employs TRBV5-1 and TRBJ2-3; D is unresolved. The length of the CDR3 is 13 residues. Germline CDR1 is SGHRS and CDR2 is YFSETQ. V shed 4 bases and J shed 6 bases, with 12 bases lying between them. CDR3 DNA sequence: TGCGCCAGCAGCGTGGCCTCTTCGGATACGCAGTATTTT. It encodes CASSVASSDTQYF.

Only a few counts were recorded for this clonotype. The rearrangement uses TRBV6-1 and TRBJ1-5; 7 bases fit TRBD1. This CDR3 is 14 amino acids long. The ends lost 5 bases at V and 1 base at J; junction bases unmatched: 2. Germline V lookup: CDR1 MNHNS, CDR2 SASEGT. CDR3 DNA: TGTGCCAGCAGTATGACAGGGAGCAATCAGCCCCAGCATTTT. Amino acids: CASSMTGSNQPQHF.

The genes are TRBV6-1 and TRBJ2-7; D might be TRBD1 (5 bases). The length of the CDR3 is 12 residues. V dropped 2 bases and J dropped 5 bases, with 7 bases sitting between them. Germline values: CDR1 MNHNS, CDR2 SASEGT. This CDR3 reads CASSEQGDEQYF. CDR3 DNA: TGTGCCAGCAGTGAACAGGGCGACGAGCAGTACTTC.

The chain combines TRBV6-2 or TRBV6-3 with TRBJ2-5; D may be TRBD1 or TRBD2 (6 bases each). Germline values: CDR1 MNHEY, CDR2 SVGEGT. V was cut by 6 bases and J by 5 bases, with 22 bases left in between. The CDR3 length is 16 residues. CDR3 amino acids: CASRPNRGGPRETQYF. In nucleotides, the CDR3 is TGTGCCAGCAGACCTAATCGAGGGGGGCCCCGGGAGACCCAGTACTTC.

The rearrangement links TRBV3-1 to TRBJ2-5, with D perhaps assigned TRBD1 or TRBD2 (6 bases each). CDR3 length equals 16 residues. V was clipped by 7 bases and J by 1 base, with 19 bases between them. The V gene's germline CDR1 is LGHDT and CDR2 YNNKEL (reference sequence). This CDR3 reads CASTLRGLGVQETQYF. Here the CDR3 DNA reads TGTGCCAGCACCTTACGGGGGCTCGGGGTCCAAGAGACCCAGTACTTC.

In its sample, this clonotype was seen a few times. The chain has TRBV10-2 and TRBJ2-5; D remains ambiguous. This CDR3 is built from 13 residues. Trimming removed 4 bases from V and 2 bases from J, with 8 bases in between. Germline V gene data show CDR1 as WSHSY and CDR2 as SAAADI. This CDR3 reads CASSAAPQETQYF. For the CDR3, the DNA is TGCGCCAGCAGTGCAGCCCCACAAGAGACCCAGTACTTC.

The chain recombines TRBV11-1 with TRBJ2-7; 7 positions agree with TRBD1. V gave up 3 bases and J gave up 3 bases; unmatched junction bases: 8. The CDR3 runs 15 residues. From germline, CDR1 is SGHAT and CDR2 FQDESV (reference sequence). CDR3 in DNA: TGTGCCAGCAGCTTTTCCGGGACAGCCAACTACGAGCAGTACTTC. As protein: CASSFSGTANYEQYF.

The chain carries TRBV28 and TRBJ1-1; possibly TRBD1 for D (5 bases). V was shortened by 10 bases and J by 4 bases, with 28 bases between the two germline ends. CDR3 length: 17 residues. Germline V lookup: CDR1 MDHEN, CDR2 SYDVKM. The CDR3 spells CATCGSVGWTGGTEAFF. For the CDR3, the DNA is TGTGCCACCTGTGGTTCGGTAGGGTGGACCGGGGGCACTGAAGCTTTCTTT.

The V gene is TRBV9, the J gene TRBJ2-6; TRBD1 aligns across 8 bases. The CDR3 length is 17 residues. Unmatched junction bases numbered 7, after V lost 3 bases and J lost 2 bases. From germline, CDR1 is SGDLS and CDR2 YYNGEE. The DNA of the CDR3 is TGTGCCAGCAGCGAGGACAGGGTACGGACTGGGGCCAACGTCCTGACTTTC. Its translation is CASSEDRVRTGANVLTF.